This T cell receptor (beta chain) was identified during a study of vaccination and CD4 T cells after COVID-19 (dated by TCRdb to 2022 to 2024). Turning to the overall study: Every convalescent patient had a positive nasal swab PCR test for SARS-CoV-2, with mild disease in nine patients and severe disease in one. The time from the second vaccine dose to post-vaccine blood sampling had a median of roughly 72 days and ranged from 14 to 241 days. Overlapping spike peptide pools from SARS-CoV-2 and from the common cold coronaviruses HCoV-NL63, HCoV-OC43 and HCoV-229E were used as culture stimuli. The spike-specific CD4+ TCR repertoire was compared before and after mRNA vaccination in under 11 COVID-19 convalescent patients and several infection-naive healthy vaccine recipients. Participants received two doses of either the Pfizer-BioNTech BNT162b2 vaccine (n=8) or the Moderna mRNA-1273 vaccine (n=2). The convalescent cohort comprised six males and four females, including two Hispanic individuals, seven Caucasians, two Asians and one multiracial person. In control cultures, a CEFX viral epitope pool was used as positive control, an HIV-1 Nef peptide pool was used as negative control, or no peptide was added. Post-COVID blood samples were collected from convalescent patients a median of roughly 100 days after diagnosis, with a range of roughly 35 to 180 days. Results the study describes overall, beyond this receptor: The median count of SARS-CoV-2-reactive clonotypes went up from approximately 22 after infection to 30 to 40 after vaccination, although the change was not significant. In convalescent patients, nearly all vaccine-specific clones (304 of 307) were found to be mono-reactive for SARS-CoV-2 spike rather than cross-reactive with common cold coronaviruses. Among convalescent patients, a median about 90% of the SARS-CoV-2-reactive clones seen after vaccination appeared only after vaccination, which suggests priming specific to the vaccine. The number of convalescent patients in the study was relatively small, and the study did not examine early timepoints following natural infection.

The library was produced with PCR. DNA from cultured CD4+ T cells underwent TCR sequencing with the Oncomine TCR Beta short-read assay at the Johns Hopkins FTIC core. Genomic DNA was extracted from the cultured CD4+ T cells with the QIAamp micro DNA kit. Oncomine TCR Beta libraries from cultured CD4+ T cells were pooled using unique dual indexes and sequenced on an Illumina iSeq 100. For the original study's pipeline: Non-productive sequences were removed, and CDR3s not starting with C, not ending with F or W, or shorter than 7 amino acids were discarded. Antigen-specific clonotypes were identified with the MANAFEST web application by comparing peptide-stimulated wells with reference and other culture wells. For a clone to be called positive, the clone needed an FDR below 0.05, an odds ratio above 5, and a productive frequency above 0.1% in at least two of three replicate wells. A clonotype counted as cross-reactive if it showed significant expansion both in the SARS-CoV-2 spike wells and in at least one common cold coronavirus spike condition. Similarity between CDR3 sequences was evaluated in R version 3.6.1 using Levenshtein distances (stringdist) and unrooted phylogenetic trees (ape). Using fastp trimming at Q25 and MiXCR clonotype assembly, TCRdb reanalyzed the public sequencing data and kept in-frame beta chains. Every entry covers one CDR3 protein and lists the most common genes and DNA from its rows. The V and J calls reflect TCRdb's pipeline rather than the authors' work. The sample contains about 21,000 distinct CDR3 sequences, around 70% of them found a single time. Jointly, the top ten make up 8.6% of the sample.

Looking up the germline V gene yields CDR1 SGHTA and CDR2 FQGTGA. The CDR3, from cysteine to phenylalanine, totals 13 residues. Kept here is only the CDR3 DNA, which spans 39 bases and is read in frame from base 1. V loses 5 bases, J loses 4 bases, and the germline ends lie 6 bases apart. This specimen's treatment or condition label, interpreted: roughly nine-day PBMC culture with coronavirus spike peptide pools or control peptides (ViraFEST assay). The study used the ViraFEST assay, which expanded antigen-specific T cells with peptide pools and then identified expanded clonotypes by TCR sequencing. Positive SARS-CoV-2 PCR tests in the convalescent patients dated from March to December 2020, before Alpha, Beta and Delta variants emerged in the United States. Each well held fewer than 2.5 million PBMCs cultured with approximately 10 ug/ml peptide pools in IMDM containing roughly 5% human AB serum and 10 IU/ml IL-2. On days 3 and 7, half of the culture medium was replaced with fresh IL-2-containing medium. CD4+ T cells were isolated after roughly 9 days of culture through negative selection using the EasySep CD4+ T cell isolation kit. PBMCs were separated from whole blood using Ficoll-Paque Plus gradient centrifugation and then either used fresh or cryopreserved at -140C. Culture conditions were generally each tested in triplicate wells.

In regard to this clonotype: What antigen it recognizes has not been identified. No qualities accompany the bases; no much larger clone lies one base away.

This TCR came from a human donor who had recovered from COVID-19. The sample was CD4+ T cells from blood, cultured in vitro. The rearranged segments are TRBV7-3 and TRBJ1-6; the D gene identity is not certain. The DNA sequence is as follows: TGTGCCAGCAGCCCAGAGTATAATTCACCCCTCCACTTT. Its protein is CASSPEYNSPLHF.